One and the same sample provided the 27 T cell receptor beta chains below, sequenced in a study of T cell repertoires in cytomegalovirus infection. For these TCRs, the target antigens are not known. MiXCR, applied by TCRdb to the reads, yields one record per CDR3 protein. The sample lists 550,000 to 700,000 distinct CDR3 sequences; roughly 43% were seen once. The source material was cultured PBMCs, sampled from culture after CMV antigen stimulation. The source of these receptors is a human donor in good health (CMV status not recorded). Some clones in this sample may be carry-over from other donors' samples.

This chain joins TRBV6-2 or TRBV6-3 and TRBJ2-5; 9 nucleotides agree with TRBD1. The J segment lost 3 bases and the V segment lost 6 bases, leaving 5 bases of the junction unmatched. From germline, CDR1 is MNHEY and CDR2 SVGEGT. The CDR3 contains 14 residues. CDR3 in DNA: TGTGCCAGCAGGCGGACAGGGGCAAAAGAGACCCAGTACTTC. Translating gives CASRRTGAKETQYF.

The V and J genes are TRBV20-1 and TRBJ1-6, with D perhaps TRBD1 (5 bases). The V gene's germline CDR1 is DFQATT and CDR2 SNEGSKA (reference sequence). V lost 0 bases to trimming and J lost 5 bases, with 11 bases between them. The length of the CDR3 is 15 residues. As DNA, the CDR3 is TGCAGTGCTAGAGATTTCCGGGACCATAATTCACCCCTCCACTTT. It is translated as CSARDFRDHNSPLHF.

The V call is TRBV20-1, the J call TRBJ2-1, with D possibly being TRBD2 (6 bases). Germline V gene sequence: CDR1 DFQATT, CDR2 SNEGSKA (reference sequence). The CDR3 is 13 residues long. V lost 4 bases and J 4 bases, leaving 11 bases between the germline ends. The CDR3, as DNA: TGCAGTGCTACGCAGGGACTTTACAATGAGCAGTTCTTC. The encoded protein is CSATQGLYNEQFF.

The chain joins TRBV5-4 to TRBJ1-1; D might be TRBD1 (5 bases). This CDR3 region has 16 residues. Germline V gene data show CDR1 as SGHNT and CDR2 as YYREEE (reference sequence). Between the trimmed V and J ends, which lost 4 bases and 6 bases, there was a span of 22 bases. CDR3 coding DNA: TGTGCCAGCAGCCACCCACCCCCGGGGCAGGCCGCTGAAGCTTTCTTT. It yields the protein CASSHPPPGQAAEAFF. Full variable domain (missing parts from reference TRBV5-4 and TRBJ1-1): ETGVTQSPTHLIKTRGQQVTLRCSSQSGHNTVSWYQQALGQGPQFIFQYYREEENGRGNFPPRFSGLQFPNYSSELNVNALELDDSALYLCASSHPPPGQAAEAFFGQGTRLTVV.

This clonotype appeared a few times. The chain is built from TRBV27 and TRBJ2-3, with D possibly TRBD2 on 6 matching bases. Trimming left V 5 bases short and J 5 bases short, with 17 bases between. There are 15 residues in the CDR3. Germline lookup yields CDR1 MNHEY and CDR2 SMNVEV (reference sequence). CDR3 amino acids: CASSTGGAVRDTQYF. The CDR3 DNA follows: TGTGCCAGCAGTACCGGCGGGGCGGTCCGAGATACGCAGTATTTT.

This chain joins TRBV4-3 and TRBJ1-1; no clear D. This CDR3 spans 13 amino acids. V shed 1 base and J shed 1 base, with 4 bases lying between them. Germline V lookup: CDR1 LGHNA, CDR2 YSLEER. The chain's CDR3 is CASSQAKNTEAFF. The DNA of the CDR3 is TGCGCCAGCAGCCAAGCCAAGAACACTGAAGCTTTCTTT.

This clonotype was counted many times. V gene TRBV7-2 combines with J gene TRBJ2-7, with 7 bases matching TRBD2. The CDR3 length is 15 residues. J gave up 4 bases and V 6 bases, and 12 bases lay outside the gene matches. In germline, CDR1 is SGHTA, CDR2 FQGNSA. In DNA, the CDR3 is TGTGCCAGCAGTATTACCGGGGGGTTCGAATACGAGCAGTACTTC. Translation gives CASSITGGFEYEQYF.

This clonotype was detected only a few times. This chain links TRBV20-1 with TRBJ2-7; 8 nucleotides match TRBD1. CDR1 DFQATT and CDR2 SNEGSKA come from the germline V gene (reference sequence). This CDR3 is built from 13 residues. V lost 3 bases and J lost 5; bases outside the gene matches: 6. The CDR3 DNA is TGCAGTGCTAGTGAGGCAGGGGGCAACGAGCAGTACTTC. It yields the protein CSASEAGGNEQYF.

This clonotype was recorded many times. The chain combines TRBV7-2 with TRBJ2-1, with 9 bases aligning to TRBD1. The V gene's germline CDR1 is SGHTA and CDR2 FQGNSA. With V trimmed by 1 base and J by 8 bases, 6 bases remained unmatched. The CDR3 has 15 amino acids. In DNA, the CDR3 is TGTGCCAGCAGCTTAGGGACAGGGGAAGGAGATGAGCAGTTCTTC. Protein product: CASSLGTGEGDEQFF.

V is TRBV7-2 and J is TRBJ1-5; no reliable D call. CDR1 is SGHTA and CDR2 is FQGNSA in the germline V gene. CDR3 length: 13 residues. Trimming took 1 base from V and 3 from J, leaving 4 bases between them. DNA for the CDR3: TGTGCCAGCAGCTTAGACATCAATCAGCCCCAGCATTTT. This codes for CASSLDINQPQHF.

V and J are TRBV2 and TRBJ2-7, with D uncertain. The germline gives CDR1 SNHLY, CDR2 FYNNEI. Trimming took off 6 bases at V and 9 bases at J, with 18 bases between the two ends. The CDR3 runs 13 residues. CDR3 DNA: TGTGCCAGCAGCCTAGGACCCCTGGGGTTGCAGTACTTC. Amino acids: CASSLGPLGLQYF.

V usage is TRBV7-7 and J usage is TRBJ1-3; D perhaps matches TRBD1 (6 bases). This CDR3 has 14 amino acids. The germline V gene encodes CDR1 SSHAT and CDR2 FNYEAQ (reference sequence). The V gene lost 5 bases and the J gene lost 2 bases, with 10 bases spanning the gap. The chain's CDR3 is CASSKGVTGNTIYF. The CDR3 nucleotides read TGTGCCAGCAGCAAGGGGGTTACTGGAAACACCATATATTTT.

This clonotype was seen a handful of times. The chain employs TRBV19 and TRBJ1-4; a weak D match, TRBD1 (5 bases). The germline CDR1 and CDR2 sequences are LNHDA and SQIVND (reference sequence). This CDR3 contains 14 residues. The germline V and J ends were trimmed by 6 bases and 0 bases, with 8 bases remaining between them. Written as DNA, the CDR3 is TGTGCCAGTAGGCCGACAGCAACTAATGAAAAACTGTTTTTT. This gives the protein CASRPTATNEKLFF. The variable domain in full, completed from reference TRBV19 and TRBJ1-4, reads DGGITQSPKYLFRKEGQNVTLSCEQNLNHDAMYWYRQDPGQGLRLIYYSQIVNDFQKGDIAEGYSVSREKKESFPLTVTSAQKNPTAFYLCASRPTATNEKLFFGSGTQLSVL.

This clonotype was seen more than once but under ten times. CDR3 DNA: TGTGCCAGCAACATGGGACTAGCAATAGATACGCAGTATTTT. Its translation: CASNMGLAIDTQYF. The chain links TRBV9 to TRBJ2-3, with 9 bases lining up with TRBD2. With V trimmed by 6 bases and J by 5 bases, 7 bases remained unmatched. CDR1 is SGDLS, CDR2 YYNGEE, per germline. The CDR3 loop spans 14 amino acids.

The rearrangement joins TRBV5-4 to TRBJ1-2; TRBD1 aligns across 8 bases. This CDR3 has 13 residues. Per germline, CDR1 SGHNT and CDR2 YYREEE (reference sequence). The junction had 4 bases not matched to a gene; V was cut back by 4 bases and J by 5 bases. This CDR3 is CASSLGQEYGYTF. For the CDR3, the DNA is TGTGCCAGCAGCCTGGGACAGGAGTATGGCTACACCTTC.

The chain carries TRBV2 and TRBJ2-7; the match to TRBD1 covers 8 bases. Germline lookup yields CDR1 SNHLY and CDR2 FYNNEI. The CDR3 spans 14 residues. V lost 6 bases and J lost 3; bases outside the gene matches: 7. CDR3 nucleotides: TGTGCCAGCAGACACCGACAGGGGAACTACGAGCAGTACTTC. Protein product: CASRHRQGNYEQYF.

The chain links TRBV6-2 or TRBV6-3 to TRBJ1-1; the D is unclear. V was cut by 6 bases and J by 10 bases, with 15 bases left in between. The CDR3 loop spans 12 amino acids. CDR1 is MNHEY, CDR2 SVGEGT, per germline. The CDR3 sequence: CASSQQFWGAFF. The CDR3 DNA sequence: TGTGCCAGCAGCCAACAGTTCTGGGGAGCTTTCTTT.

This clonotype was detected a few times. The rearrangement uses TRBV7-2 and TRBJ2-1, with a weak D call TRBD2 (5 bases). Germline CDR1 reads SGHTA; CDR2 reads FQGNSA. Trimming took off 3 bases at V and 8 bases at J, with 11 bases between the two ends. The CDR3 length is 13 residues. CDR3 protein: CASSLGWGDEQFF. CDR3 nucleotide sequence: TGTGCCAGCAGCTTGGGGTGGGGAGATGAGCAGTTCTTC.

The chain combines TRBV14 with TRBJ2-7; D might be TRBD2 (6 bases). This CDR3 has 17 amino acids. Trimming cost V 0 bases and J 1 base, with 16 bases left between them. Per germline, CDR1 SGHDN and CDR2 FVKESK. This CDR3 is CASSQDQIAARSYEQYF. For the CDR3, the DNA is TGTGCCAGCAGCCAAGATCAAATAGCGGCCCGATCCTACGAGCAGTACTTC.

This clonotype occurred a few times. The chain is built from TRBV6-1 and TRBJ2-7; 9 bases match TRBD2. J gave up 7 bases and V 7 bases, and 8 bases lay outside the gene matches. The CDR3 runs 13 residues. The V gene's germline CDR1 is MNHNS and CDR2 SASEGT. CDR3 in amino acids: CASNLIAGEEQYF. For the CDR3, the DNA is TGTGCCAGCAACTTAATAGCGGGGGAGGAGCAGTACTTC.

This clonotype was observed a few times. The CDR3 DNA reads as TGTGCCACCAGCAGAGATTTCGACAGCTCGAACACCGGGGAGCTGTTTTTT. It is translated as CATSRDFDSSNTGELFF. The chain uses TRBV15 and TRBJ2-2; the D gene is possibly TRBD1 (5 bases). This CDR3 region has 17 residues. Trimming shortened V by 0 bases and J by 0 bases, and 11 bases separated the two germline ends. From germline, CDR1 is LNHNV and CDR2 YYDKDF (reference sequence). The full variable domain, with the rest looked up from reference TRBV15 and TRBJ2-2, is DAMVIQNPRYQVTQFGKPVTLSCSQTLNHNVMYWYQQKSSQAPKLLFHYYDKDFNNEADTPDNFQSRRPNTSFCFLDIRSPGLGDTAMYLCATSRDFDSSNTGELFFGEGSRLTVL.

The rearrangement joins TRBV5-1 to TRBJ2-7; 8 bases align to TRBD1. The CDR3 loop spans 16 amino acids. The V and J ends lost 0 bases and 3 bases, in that order; junction bases with no gene match: 8. Germline V gives CDR1 SGHRS, CDR2 YFSETQ. The CDR3 region is CASSLGVGQGFYEQYF. The CDR3 nucleotides are TGCGCCAGCAGCTTGGGTGTAGGACAGGGATTCTACGAGCAGTACTTC.

The V and J genes are TRBV10-3 and TRBJ2-1, with TRBD2 matching 9 bases. V dropped 6 bases and J dropped 10; count of bases not matched to a gene: 1. The CDR3 covers 11 residues. Germline V gives CDR1 ENHRY, CDR2 SYGVKD. The CDR3 region is CAIRTSGEQFF. Written as DNA, the CDR3 is TGTGCCATCAGGACTAGCGGAGAGCAGTTCTTC.

The rearrangement uses TRBV7-2 and TRBJ2-3, with D perhaps being TRBD1 or TRBD2 (5 bases each). The V end was cut by 4 bases, the J end by 14 bases, with 19 bases between. In germline, CDR1 is SGHTA, CDR2 FQGNSA. CDR3 length equals 13 residues. The CDR3 region has the DNA TGTGCCAGCAGCTCAGAGAGGGCGGAAAGGGGGTATTTT. Protein: CASSSERAERGYF.

The chain couples TRBV4-3 to TRBJ2-3; D possibly corresponds to TRBD2 (6 bases). This CDR3 spans 19 amino acids. V was pared by 1 base and J by 4 bases, with 24 bases between. Per germline, CDR1 LGHNA and CDR2 YSLEER. The CDR3 DNA follows: TGCGCCAGCAGCCAAGTAAGGGGCGGAACGGGGGACTCTTCAGATACGCAGTATTTT. It encodes CASSQVRGGTGDSSDTQYF.

This clonotype was found a few times. The V and J genes are TRBV6-6 and TRBJ1-4; the D is unclear. From germline, CDR1 is MNHNY and CDR2 SVGAGI (reference sequence). V was shortened by 7 bases and J by 3 bases, with 9 bases between the two germline ends. The CDR3 consists of 13 residues. The CDR3 DNA reads as TGTGCCAGCATCGGGGAGGCTAATGAAAAACTGTTTTTT. Residues: CASIGEANEKLFF.

This clonotype was detected a few times. The chain uses TRBV25-1 and TRBJ1-5, with 7 nucleotides matching TRBD1. J lost 6 bases, V lost 1 base, and 3 bases had no gene match. Germline CDR1 MGHDK, CDR2 SYGVNS. The CDR3 consists of 14 residues. CDR3 DNA sequence: TGTGCCAGCAGTGAATCACAGGGGATTCAGCCCCAGCATTTT. Translating it yields CASSESQGIQPQHF.